The present entry profiles one TCR beta chain with its context. Its antigen is unknown. CDR3 length: 15 amino acids. V was pared by 3 bases and J by 4 bases, with 6 bases of the junction left unmatched. Per the germline V gene, CDR1 is MNHEY and CDR2 is SVGAGI. Preparation of TCR beta libraries was done by quantitative 5'-RACE with molecular barcodes. TCRdb re-called the 5' RACE reads with MiXCR, one entry per CDR3 protein. In the table there are 250,000 to 300,000 distinct CDR3 sequences, over 15% of which are singletons. These data are taken from a study of CD8 T cells in ankylosing spondylitis. Whole-study results and caveats: There were earlier reports of some motif variants in reactive arthritis synovial fluid and blood. Matched ankylosing spondylitis synovial fluid reportedly showed significant enrichment of disease-linked clones. For ankylosing spondylitis blood, a TCR beta motif of 7 to 9 highly homologous variants appeared characteristic.

The sequence was obtained from a male donor with ankylosing spondylitis or in good health (not recorded which). The chain recombines TRBV6-5 with TRBJ2-7; 10 positions match TRBD1. Sequencing used blood, either unsorted or a sorted T cell fraction (not recorded which). For the CDR3, the DNA is TGTGCCAGCAGTTATGAGACAGGGGGCTTGTACGAGCAGTACTTC. Translating it yields CASSYETGGLYEQYF.